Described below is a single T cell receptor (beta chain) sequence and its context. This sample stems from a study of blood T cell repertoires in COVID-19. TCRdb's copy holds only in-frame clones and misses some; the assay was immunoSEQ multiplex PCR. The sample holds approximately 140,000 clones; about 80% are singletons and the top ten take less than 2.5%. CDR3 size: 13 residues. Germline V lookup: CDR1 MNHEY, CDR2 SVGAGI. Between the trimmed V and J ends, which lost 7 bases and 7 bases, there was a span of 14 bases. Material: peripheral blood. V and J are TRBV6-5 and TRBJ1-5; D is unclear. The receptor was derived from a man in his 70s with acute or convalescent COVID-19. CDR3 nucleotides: TGTGCCAGCACCGGGGTAGGGATGCAGCCCCAGCATTTT. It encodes CASTGVGMQPQHF.